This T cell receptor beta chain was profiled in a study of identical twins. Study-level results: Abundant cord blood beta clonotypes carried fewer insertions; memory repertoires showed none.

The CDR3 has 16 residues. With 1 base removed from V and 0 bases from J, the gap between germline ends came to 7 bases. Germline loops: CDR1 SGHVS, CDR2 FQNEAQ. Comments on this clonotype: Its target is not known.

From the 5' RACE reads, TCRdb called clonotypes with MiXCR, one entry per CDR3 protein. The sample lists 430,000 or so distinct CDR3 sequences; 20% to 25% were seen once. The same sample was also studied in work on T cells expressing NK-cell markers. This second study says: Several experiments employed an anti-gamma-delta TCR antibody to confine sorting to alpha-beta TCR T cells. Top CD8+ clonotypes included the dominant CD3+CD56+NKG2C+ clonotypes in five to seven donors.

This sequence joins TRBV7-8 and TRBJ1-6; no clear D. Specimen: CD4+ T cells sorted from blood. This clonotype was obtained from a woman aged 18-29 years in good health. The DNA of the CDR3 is TGTGCCAGCAGCTTAGTTCTGAGCTCCTATAATTCACCCCTCCACTTT. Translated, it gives CASSLVLSSYNSPLHF.